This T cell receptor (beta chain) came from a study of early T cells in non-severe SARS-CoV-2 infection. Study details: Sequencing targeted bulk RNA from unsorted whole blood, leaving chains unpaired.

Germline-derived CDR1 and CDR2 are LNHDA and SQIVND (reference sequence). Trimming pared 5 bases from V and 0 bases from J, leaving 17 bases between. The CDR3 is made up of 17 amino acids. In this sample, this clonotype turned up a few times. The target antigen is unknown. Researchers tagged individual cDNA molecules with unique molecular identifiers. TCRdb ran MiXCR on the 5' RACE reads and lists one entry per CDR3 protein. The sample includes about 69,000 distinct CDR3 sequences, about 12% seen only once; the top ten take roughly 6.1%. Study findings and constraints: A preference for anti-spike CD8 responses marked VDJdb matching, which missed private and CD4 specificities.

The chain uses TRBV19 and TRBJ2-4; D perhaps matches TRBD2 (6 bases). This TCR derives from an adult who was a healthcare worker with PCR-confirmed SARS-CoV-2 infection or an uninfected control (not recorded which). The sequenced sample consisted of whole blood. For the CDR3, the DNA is TGTGCCAGTAGTCAGGACTACGAGCCTGTAGCCAAAAACATTCAGTACTTC. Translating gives CASSQDYEPVAKNIQYF.